This TCR beta chain was sequenced for a study of shared clonotypes between healthy human individuals. The ends were cut back, 3 bases at V and 4 bases at J, with 6 bases in the middle. The CDR3 is 13 amino acids. Germline loops: CDR1 SGHTA, CDR2 FQGNSA. Per the original data handling: Junction-only immunoSEQ sequences carried no quality scores, so filtering differed. Here immunoSEQ multiplex PCR was the method, and the copy in TCRdb shows in-frame clones only, minus some. V and J calls and clone size are as listed in that table; D and trimming were resolved from the DNA. Altogether roughly 2.2 million clones are present, 85% to 95% being singletons, with the ten largest covering around 0.38%. All donors were healthy HIV-negative adults lacking recent acute infections or vaccinations. Researchers partitioned CD4+ cells into CD45RA+ naive and CD45RA-negative memory subsets.

Sequences were obtained from naive CD4+ T cells from PBMCs. The subset here: CD45RA+ positively selected. The chain combines TRBV7-2 with TRBJ2-2; D unresolved. The sequence came from a man younger than 30 in good health. Some clones in this sample may be carry-over from other donors' samples. The CDR3 spells CASSFRSTGELFF. The CDR3 nucleotides are TGTGCCAGCAGCTTCAGGTCCACCGGGGAGCTGTTTTTT.